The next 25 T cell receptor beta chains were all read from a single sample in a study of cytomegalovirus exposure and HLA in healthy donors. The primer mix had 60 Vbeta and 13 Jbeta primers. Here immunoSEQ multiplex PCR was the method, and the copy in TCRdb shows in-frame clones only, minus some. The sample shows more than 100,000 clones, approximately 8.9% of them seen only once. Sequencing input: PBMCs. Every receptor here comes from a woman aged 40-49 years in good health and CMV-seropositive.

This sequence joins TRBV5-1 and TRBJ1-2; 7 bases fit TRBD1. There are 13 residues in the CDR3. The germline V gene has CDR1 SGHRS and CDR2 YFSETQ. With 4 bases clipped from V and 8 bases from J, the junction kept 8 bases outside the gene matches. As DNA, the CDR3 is TGCGCCAGCAGCGAACAGGGGTGGGACGGCTACACCTTC. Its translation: CASSEQGWDGYTF. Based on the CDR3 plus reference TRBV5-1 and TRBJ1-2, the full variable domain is KAGVTQTPRYLIKTRGQQVTLSCSPISGHRSVSWYQQTPGQGLQFLFEYFSETQRNKGNFPGRFSGRQFSNSRSEMNVSTLELGDSALYLCASSEQGWDGYTFGSGTRLTVV.

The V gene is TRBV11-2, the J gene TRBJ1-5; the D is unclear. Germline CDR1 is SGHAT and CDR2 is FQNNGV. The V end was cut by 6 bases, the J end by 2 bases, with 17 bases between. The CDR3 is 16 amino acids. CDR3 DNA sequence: TGTGCCAGCAGTTCCGCCGGGTCCGCAGGCAATCAGCCCCAGCATTTT. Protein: CASSSAGSAGNQPQHF.

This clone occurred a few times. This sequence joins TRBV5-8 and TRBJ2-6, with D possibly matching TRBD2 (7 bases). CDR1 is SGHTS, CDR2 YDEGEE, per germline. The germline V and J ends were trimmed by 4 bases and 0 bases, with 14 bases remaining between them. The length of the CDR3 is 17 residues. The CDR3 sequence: CASSREDSASGANVLTF. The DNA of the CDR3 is TGTGCCAGCAGCCGGGAGGACAGTGCCTCTGGGGCCAACGTCCTGACTTTC. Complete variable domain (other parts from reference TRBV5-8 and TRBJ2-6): EAGVTQSPTHLIKTRGQQATLRCSPISGHTSVYWYQQALGLGLQFLLWYDEGEERNRGNFPPRFSGRQFPNYSSELNVNALELEDSALYLCASSREDSASGANVLTFGAGSRLTVL.

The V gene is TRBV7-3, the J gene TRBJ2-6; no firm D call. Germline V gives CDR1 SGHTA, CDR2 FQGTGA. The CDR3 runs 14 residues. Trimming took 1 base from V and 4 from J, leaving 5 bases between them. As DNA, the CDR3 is TGTGCCAGCAGCTTAATGGCCGGGGCCAACGTCCTGACTTTC. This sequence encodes CASSLMAGANVLTF.

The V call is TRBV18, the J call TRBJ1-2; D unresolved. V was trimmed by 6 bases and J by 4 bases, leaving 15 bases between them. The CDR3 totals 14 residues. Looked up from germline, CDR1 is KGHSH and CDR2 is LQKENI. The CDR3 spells CASSPRLDFYGYTF. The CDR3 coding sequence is TGTGCCAGCTCCCCCCGACTGGACTTCTATGGCTACACCTTC.

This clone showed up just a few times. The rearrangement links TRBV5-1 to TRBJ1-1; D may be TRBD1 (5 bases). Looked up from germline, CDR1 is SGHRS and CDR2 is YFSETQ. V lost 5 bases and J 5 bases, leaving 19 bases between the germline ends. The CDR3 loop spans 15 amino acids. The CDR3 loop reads CASSWDGRRGTEAFF. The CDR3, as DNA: TGCGCCAGCAGTTGGGACGGACGGCGGGGGACTGAAGCTTTCTTT.

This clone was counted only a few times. DNA of the CDR3: TGTGCCAGCAGTGAAGAAGGTAAAAGGAACTACCCCTACGAGCAGTACTTC. Protein product: CASSEEGKRNYPYEQYF. The gene calls are TRBV6-1 and TRBJ2-5; unclear D gene. The DNA end lines up better with TRBJ2-7; the J call may be wrong. The germline CDR1 and CDR2 sequences are MNHNS and SASEGT. The CDR3 has 17 amino acids.

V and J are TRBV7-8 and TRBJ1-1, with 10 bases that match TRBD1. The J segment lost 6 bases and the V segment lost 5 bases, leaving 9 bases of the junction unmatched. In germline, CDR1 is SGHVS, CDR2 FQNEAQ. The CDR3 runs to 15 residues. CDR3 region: CASSRRTGGNAEAFF. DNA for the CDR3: TGTGCCAGCAGCCGCAGGACAGGGGGTAATGCTGAAGCTTTCTTT. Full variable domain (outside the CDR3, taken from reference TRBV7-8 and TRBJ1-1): GAGVSQSPRYKVAKRGQDVALRCDPISGHVSLFWYQQALGQGPEFLTYFQNEAQLDKSGLPSDRFFAERPEGSVSTLKIQRTQQEDSAVYLCASSRRTGGNAEAFFGQGTRLTVV.

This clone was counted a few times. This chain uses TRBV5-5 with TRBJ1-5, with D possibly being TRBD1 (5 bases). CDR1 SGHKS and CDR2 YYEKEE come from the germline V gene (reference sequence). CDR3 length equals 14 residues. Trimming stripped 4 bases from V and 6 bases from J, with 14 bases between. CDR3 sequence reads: CASSRGGWGQPQHF. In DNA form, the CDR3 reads TGTGCCAGCAGCCGTGGGGGGTGGGGTCAGCCCCAGCATTTT.

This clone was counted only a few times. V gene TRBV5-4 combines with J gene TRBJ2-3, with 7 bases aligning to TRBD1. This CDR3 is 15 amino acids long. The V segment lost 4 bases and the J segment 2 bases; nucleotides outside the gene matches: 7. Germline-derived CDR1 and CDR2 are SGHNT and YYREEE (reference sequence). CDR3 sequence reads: CASSRDSGFTDTQYF. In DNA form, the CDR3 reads TGTGCCAGCAGCCGGGACAGTGGTTTCACAGATACGCAGTATTTT.

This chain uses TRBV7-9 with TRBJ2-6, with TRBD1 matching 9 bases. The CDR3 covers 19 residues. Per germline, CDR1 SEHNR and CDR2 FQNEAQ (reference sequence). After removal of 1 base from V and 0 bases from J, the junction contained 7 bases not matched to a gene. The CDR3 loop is CASSLGTGVPLSGANVLTF. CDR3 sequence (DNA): TGTGCCAGCAGCTTAGGGACAGGGGTTCCCCTCTCTGGGGCCAACGTCCTGACTTTC.

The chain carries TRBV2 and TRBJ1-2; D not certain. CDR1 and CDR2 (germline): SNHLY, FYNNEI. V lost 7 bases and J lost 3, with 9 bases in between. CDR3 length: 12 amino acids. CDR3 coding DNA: TGTGCCAGCATTAAAAGCTACTATGGCTACACCTTC. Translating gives CASIKSYYGYTF.

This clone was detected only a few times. In DNA, the CDR3 is TGTGCCAGCGGGGACAGGGGAGGTGAAAAACTGTTTTTT. It yields the protein CASGDRGGEKLFF. The chain is built from TRBV27 and TRBJ1-4; 10 bases are a match to TRBD1. Germline CDR1 reads MNHEY; CDR2 reads SMNVEV (reference sequence). The CDR3 contains 13 residues. Trimming removed 8 bases from V and 7 bases from J; junction bases left unmatched: 4.

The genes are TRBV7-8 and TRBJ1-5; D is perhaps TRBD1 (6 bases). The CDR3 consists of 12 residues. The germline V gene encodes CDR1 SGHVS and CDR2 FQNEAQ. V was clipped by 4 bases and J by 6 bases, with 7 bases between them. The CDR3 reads CASSSDSQPQHF. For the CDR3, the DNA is TGTGCCAGCAGCTCGGACAGTCAGCCCCAGCATTTT.

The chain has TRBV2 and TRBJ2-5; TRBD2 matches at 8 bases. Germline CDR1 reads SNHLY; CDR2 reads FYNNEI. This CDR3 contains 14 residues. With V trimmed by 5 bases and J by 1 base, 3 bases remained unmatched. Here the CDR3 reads CASSPGLAQETQYF. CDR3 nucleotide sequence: TGTGCCAGCAGTCCAGGACTAGCCCAAGAGACCCAGTACTTC.

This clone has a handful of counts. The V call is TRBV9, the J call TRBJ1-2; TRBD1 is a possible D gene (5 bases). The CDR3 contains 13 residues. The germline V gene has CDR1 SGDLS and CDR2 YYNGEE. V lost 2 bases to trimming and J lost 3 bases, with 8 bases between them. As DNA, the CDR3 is TGTGCCAGCAGCGTGACAGTAGACTATGGCTACACCTTC. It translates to CASSVTVDYGYTF. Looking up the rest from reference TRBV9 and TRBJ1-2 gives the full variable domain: DSGVTQTPKHLITATGQRVTLRCSPRSGDLSVYWYQQSLDQGLQFLIQYYNGEERAKGNILERFSAQQFPDLHSELNLSSLELGDSALYFCASSVTVDYGYTFGSGTRLTVV.

CDR3 sequence reads: CASRQAGASGIYEQYF. Here the CDR3 DNA reads TGTGCCAGTAGACAAGCGGGGGCATCTGGGATCTACGAGCAGTACTTC. The chain employs TRBV19 and TRBJ2-7, with 8 bases lining up with TRBD2. Per the germline V gene, CDR1 is LNHDA and CDR2 is SQIVND (reference sequence). Unmatched junction bases numbered 13, after V lost 6 bases and J lost 3 bases. The CDR3 runs to 16 residues.

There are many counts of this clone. This CDR3 is CASAGVATNEKLFF. The DNA for the CDR3 is TGTGCCAGCGCAGGGGTTGCAACTAATGAAAAACTGTTTTTT. V is TRBV6-5 and J is TRBJ1-4; D is perhaps TRBD1 (6 bases). This CDR3 contains 14 residues. Germline CDR1 MNHEY, CDR2 SVGAGI. V was pared by 8 bases and J by 0 bases, with 10 bases between.

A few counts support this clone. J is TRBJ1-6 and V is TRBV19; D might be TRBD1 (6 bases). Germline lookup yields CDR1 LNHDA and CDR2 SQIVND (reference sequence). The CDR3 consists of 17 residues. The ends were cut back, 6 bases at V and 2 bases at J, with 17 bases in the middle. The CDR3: CASSPYRDSAYNSPLHF. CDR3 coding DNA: TGTGCCAGTAGCCCATACAGGGATTCAGCCTATAATTCACCCCTCCACTTT.

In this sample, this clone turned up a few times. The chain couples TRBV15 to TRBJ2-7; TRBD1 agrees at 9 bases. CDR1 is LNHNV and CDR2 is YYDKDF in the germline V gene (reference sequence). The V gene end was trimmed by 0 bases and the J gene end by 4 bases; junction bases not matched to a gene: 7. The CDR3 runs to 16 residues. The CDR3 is CATSRDRGQGTYEQYF. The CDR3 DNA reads TGTGCCACCAGCAGAGATAGGGGACAGGGTACTTACGAGCAGTACTTC. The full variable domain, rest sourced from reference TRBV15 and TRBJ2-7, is DAMVIQNPRYQVTQFGKPVTLSCSQTLNHNVMYWYQQKSSQAPKLLFHYYDKDFNNEADTPDNFQSRRPNTSFCFLDIRSPGLGDTAMYLCATSRDRGQGTYEQYFGPGTRLTVT.

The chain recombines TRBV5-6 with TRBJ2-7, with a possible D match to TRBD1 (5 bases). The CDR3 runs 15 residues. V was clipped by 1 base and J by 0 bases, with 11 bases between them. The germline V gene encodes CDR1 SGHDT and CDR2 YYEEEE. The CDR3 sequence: CASSLYPGNSYEQYF. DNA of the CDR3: TGTGCCAGCAGCTTGTATCCAGGGAACTCCTACGAGCAGTACTTC.

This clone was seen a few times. CDR3 amino acids: CSVEVGGERIFNYGYTF. CDR3 DNA sequence: TGCAGCGTTGAAGTGGGTGGAGAGAGGATATTTAACTATGGCTACACCTTC. V usage is TRBV29-1 and J usage is TRBJ1-2; D is ambiguous. This CDR3 has 17 residues. V lost 1 base to trimming and J lost 1 base, with 19 bases between them. Germline assignment: CDR1 SQVTM and CDR2 ANQGSEA.

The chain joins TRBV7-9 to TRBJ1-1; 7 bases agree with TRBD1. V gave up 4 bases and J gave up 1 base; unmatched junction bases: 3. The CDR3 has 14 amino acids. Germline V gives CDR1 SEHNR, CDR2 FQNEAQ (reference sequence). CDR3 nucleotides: TGTGCCAGCAGCTCTACAGGGGAGAACACTGAAGCTTTCTTT. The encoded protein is CASSSTGENTEAFF.

The CDR3 is CASSSRTSFFTDTQYF. For the CDR3, the DNA is TGTGCCAGCAGCTCCCGGACTAGCTTTTTCACAGATACGCAGTATTTT. The V and J genes are TRBV9 and TRBJ2-3; 8 positions agree with TRBD2. Germline V gives CDR1 SGDLS, CDR2 YYNGEE. Losses at the gene ends were 4 bases for V and 2 bases for J; bases not matched to a gene: 9. This CDR3 is built from 16 residues. Full variable domain (missing parts from reference TRBV9 and TRBJ2-3): DSGVTQTPKHLITATGQRVTLRCSPRSGDLSVYWYQQSLDQGLQFLIQYYNGEERAKGNILERFSAQQFPDLHSELNLSSLELGDSALYFCASSSRTSFFTDTQYFGPGTRLTVL.

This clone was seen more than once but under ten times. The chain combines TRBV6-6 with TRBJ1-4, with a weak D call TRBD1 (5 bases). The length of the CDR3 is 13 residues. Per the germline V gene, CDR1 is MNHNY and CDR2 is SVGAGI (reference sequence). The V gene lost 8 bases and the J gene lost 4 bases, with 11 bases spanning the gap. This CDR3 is CASGAGRNEKLFF. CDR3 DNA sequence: TGTGCCAGCGGGGCGGGGCGTAATGAAAAACTGTTTTTT.